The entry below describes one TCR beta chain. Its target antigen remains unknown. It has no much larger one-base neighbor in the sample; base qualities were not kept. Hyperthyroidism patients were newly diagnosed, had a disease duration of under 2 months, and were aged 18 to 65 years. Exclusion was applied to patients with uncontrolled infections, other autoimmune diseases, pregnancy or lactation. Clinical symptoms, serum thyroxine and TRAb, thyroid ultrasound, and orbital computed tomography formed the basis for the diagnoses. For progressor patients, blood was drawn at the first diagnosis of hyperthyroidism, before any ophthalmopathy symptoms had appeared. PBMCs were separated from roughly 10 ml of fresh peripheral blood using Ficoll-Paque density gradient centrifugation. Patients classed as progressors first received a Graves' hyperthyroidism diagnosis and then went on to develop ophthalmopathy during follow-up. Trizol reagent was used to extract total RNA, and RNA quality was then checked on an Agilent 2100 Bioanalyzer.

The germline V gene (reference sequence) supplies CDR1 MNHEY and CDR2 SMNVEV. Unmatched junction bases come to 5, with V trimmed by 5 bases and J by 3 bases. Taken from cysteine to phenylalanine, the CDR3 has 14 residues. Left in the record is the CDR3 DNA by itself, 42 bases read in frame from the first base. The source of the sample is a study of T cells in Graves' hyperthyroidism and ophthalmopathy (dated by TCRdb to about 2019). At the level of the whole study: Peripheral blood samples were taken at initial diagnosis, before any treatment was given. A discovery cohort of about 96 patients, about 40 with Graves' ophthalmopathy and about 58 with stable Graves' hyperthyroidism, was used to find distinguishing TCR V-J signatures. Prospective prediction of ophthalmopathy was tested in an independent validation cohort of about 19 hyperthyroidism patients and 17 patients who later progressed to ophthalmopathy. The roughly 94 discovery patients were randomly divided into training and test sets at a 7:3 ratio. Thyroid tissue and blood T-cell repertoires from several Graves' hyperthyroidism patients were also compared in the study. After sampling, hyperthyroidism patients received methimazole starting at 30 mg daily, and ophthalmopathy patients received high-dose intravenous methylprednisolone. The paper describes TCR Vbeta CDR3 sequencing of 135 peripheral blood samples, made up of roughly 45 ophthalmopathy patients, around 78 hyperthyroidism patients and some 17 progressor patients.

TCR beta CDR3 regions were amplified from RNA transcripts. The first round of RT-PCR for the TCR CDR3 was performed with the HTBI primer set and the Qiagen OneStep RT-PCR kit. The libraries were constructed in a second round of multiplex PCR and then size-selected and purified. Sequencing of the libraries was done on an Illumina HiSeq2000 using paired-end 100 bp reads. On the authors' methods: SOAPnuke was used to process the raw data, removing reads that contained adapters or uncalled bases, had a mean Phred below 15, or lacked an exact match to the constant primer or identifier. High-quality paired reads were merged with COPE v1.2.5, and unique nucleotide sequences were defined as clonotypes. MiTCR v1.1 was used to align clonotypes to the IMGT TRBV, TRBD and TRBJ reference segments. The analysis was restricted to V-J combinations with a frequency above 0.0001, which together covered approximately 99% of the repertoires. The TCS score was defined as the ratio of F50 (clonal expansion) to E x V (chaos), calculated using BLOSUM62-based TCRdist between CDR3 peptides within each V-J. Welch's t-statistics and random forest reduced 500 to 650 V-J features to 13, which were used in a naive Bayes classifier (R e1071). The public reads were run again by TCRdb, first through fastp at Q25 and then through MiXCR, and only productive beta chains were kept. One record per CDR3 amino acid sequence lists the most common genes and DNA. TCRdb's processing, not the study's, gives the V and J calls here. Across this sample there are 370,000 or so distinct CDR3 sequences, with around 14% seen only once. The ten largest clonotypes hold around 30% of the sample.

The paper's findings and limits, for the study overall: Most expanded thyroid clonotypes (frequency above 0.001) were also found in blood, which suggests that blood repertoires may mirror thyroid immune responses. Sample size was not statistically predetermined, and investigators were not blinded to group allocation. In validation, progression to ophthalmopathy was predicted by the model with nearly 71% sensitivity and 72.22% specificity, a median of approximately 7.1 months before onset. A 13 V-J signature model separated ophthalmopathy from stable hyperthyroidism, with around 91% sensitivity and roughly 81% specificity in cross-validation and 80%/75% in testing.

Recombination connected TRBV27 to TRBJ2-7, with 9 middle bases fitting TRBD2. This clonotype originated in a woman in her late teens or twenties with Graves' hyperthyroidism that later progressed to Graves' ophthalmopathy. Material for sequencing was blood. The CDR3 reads CASSPLAGIYEQYF. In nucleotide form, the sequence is TGTGCCAGCAGTCCACTAGCGGGTATCTACGAGCAGTACTTC.